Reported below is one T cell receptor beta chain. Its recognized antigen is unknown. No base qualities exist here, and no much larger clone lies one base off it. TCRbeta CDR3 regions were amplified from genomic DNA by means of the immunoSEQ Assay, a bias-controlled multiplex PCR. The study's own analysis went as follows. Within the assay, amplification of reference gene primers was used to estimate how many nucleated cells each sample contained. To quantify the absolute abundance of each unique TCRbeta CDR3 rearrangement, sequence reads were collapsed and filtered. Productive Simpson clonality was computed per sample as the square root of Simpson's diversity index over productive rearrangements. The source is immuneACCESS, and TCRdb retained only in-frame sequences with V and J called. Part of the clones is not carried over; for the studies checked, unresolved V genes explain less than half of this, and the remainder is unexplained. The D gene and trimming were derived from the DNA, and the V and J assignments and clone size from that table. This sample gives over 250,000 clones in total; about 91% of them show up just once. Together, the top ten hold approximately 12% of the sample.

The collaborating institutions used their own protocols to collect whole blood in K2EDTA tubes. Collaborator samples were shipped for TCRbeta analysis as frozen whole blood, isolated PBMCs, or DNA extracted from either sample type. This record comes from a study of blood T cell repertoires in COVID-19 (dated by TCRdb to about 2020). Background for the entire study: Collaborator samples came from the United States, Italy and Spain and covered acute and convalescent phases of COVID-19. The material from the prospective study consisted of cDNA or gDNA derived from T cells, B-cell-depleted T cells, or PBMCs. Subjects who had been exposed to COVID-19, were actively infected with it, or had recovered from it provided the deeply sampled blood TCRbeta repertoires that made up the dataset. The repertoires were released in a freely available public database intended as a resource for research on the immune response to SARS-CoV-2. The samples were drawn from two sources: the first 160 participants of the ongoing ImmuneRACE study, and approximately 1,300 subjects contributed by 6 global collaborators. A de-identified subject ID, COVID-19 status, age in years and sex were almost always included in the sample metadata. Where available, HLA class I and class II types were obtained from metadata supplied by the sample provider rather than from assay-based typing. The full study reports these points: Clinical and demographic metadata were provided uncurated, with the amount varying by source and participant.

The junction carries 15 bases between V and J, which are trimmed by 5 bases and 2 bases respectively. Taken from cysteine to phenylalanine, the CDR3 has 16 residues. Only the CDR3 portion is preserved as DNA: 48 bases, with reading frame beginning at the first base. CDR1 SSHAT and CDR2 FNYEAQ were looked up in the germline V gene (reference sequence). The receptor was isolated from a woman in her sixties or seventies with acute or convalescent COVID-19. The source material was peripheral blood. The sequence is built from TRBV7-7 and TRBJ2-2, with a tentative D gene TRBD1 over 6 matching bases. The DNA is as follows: TGTGCCAGCAGCCGTAATTTGGGGGCTAACACCGGGGAGCTGTTTTTT. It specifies CASSRNLGANTGELFF.